A single sample is the source of the 19 T cell receptor beta chains below, sequenced in a study of blood T cell repertoires in COVID-19. Sequencing was performed with immunoSEQ multiplex PCR; in TCRdb, only in-frame clones are kept and a portion is missing. In the table there are roughly 250,000 clones, approximately 85% of which are singletons. The sample taken for sequencing was PBMCs or T cells enriched from blood (not recorded which). The source is a woman in her thirties who had recovered from COVID-19.

This sequence joins TRBV7-9 and TRBJ1-6; tentatively, D is TRBD1 (6 bases). Germline lookup yields CDR1 SEHNR and CDR2 FQNEAQ (reference sequence). CDR3 length equals 15 residues. The V gene lost 10 bases and the J gene lost 6 bases, with 19 bases spanning the gap. For the CDR3, the DNA is TGTGCCATCCATAGCCCGGACAGCCTTAATTCACCCCTCCACTTT. This gives the protein CAIHSPDSLNSPLHF.

V usage is TRBV28 and J usage is TRBJ1-1; D possibly corresponds to TRBD1 (6 bases). The germline V and J ends were trimmed by 7 bases and 3 bases, with 27 bases remaining between them. The CDR3 spans 18 residues. CDR1 MDHEN and CDR2 SYDVKM come from the germline V gene. The CDR3 bases are TGTGCCAGCACCACTATCCTCACATACCCAACAGGGTACACTGAAGCTTTCTTT. Amino acids: CASTTILTYPTGYTEAFF.

The J gene is TRBJ1-2, the V gene TRBV19; maybe TRBD1 (5 bases). V was pared by 4 bases and J by 1 base, with 13 bases between. Germline-derived CDR1 and CDR2 are LNHDA and SQIVND (reference sequence). CDR3 length: 15 residues. DNA of the CDR3: TGTGCCAGTAGTAATGACAGAACTTTTAACTATGGCTACACCTTC. It translates to CASSNDRTFNYGYTF.

This chain joins TRBV7-3 and TRBJ2-2; D uncertain. V was pared by 5 bases and J by 4 bases, with 8 bases between. In germline, CDR1 is SGHTA, CDR2 FQGTGA. This CDR3 contains 13 residues. Here the CDR3 DNA reads TGTGCCAGCAGCCTTGCCAGCACCGGGGAGCTGTTTTTT. It encodes CASSLASTGELFF.

The chain has TRBV19 and TRBJ1-2; 7 bases fit TRBD1. After removal of 5 bases from V and 4 bases from J, the junction contained 10 bases not matched to a gene. Germline V gives CDR1 LNHDA, CDR2 SQIVND (reference sequence). The CDR3 sequence is 15 residues long. The CDR3 DNA sequence: TGTGCCAGTAGTGCCGCCACAGGGGCGGGCTATGGCTACACCTTC. It specifies CASSAATGAGYGYTF.

This chain joins TRBV4-1 and TRBJ2-1; 8 bases match TRBD2. CDR1 and CDR2 from the germline V gene are MGHRA and YSYEKL. The CDR3 sequence is 18 residues long. The V segment lost 7 bases and the J segment 0 bases; nucleotides outside the gene matches: 14. DNA for the CDR3: TGCGCCAGCAAACGCTTCCTAGCGGGTCAGAGCTCCTACAATGAGCAGTTCTTC. Translating gives CASKRFLAGQSSYNEQFF.

The V call is TRBV5-1, the J call TRBJ1-6, with no clear D. The CDR3 extends over 12 amino acids. The ends were cut back, 0 bases at V and 9 bases at J, with 4 bases in the middle. CDR1 is SGHRS and CDR2 is YFSETQ in the germline V gene. CDR3 DNA sequence: TGCGCCAGCAGCTTGGACGGTTCACCCCTCCACTTT. This codes for CASSLDGSPLHF.

The rearrangement uses TRBV15 and TRBJ2-7, with D maybe TRBD2 (6 bases). The CDR3 is 13 amino acids. Per the germline V gene, CDR1 is LNHNV and CDR2 is YYDKDF (reference sequence). Between the trimmed V and J ends, which lost 9 bases and 0 bases, there was a span of 12 bases. This chain's CDR3 is CATRVEGSYEQYF. CDR3 bases: TGTGCCACGAGGGTGGAGGGCTCCTACGAGCAGTACTTC.

The genes are TRBV5-8 and TRBJ2-5, with 7 bases aligning to TRBD2. The CDR3 covers 15 residues. V lost 4 bases to trimming and J lost 4 bases; unmatched junction nucleotides: 10. Germline V gives CDR1 SGHTS, CDR2 YDEGEE. The DNA of the CDR3 is TGTGCCAGCAGCCATTGGCGGGGGTGGAGAGAGACCCAGTACTTC. Protein: CASSHWRGWRETQYF.

The chain joins TRBV3-1 (or the pseudogene TRBV3-2) to TRBJ1-1; D unclear. This CDR3 is built from 13 residues. The germline gives CDR1 LGHDT, CDR2 YNNKEL (reference sequence). V was cut by 4 bases and J by 7 bases, with 13 bases left in between. DNA of the CDR3: TGTGCCAGCAGCCCAATGGCGGGGAGTGAAGCTTTCTTT. As protein: CASSPMAGSEAFF.

The CDR3 nucleotides are TGTGCCAGCAGCAATAGCCCATACGAGCAGTACTTC. It specifies CASSNSPYEQYF. This chain connects TRBV27 to TRBJ2-7; D is unclear. In germline, CDR1 is MNHEY, CDR2 SMNVEV (reference sequence). The CDR3 totals 12 residues. Trimming removed 6 bases from V and 4 bases from J, with 10 bases in between.

This chain connects TRBV20-1 to TRBJ1-5; TRBD1 is a possible D gene (6 bases). Trimming pared 7 bases from V and 5 bases from J, leaving 15 bases between. Germline loops: CDR1 DFQATT, CDR2 SNEGSKA (reference sequence). This CDR3 has 13 amino acids. The CDR3 DNA is TGCAGTGTTAGTTACAGGGCCGATCAGCCCCAGCATTTT. Protein: CSVSYRADQPQHF.

This clone showed up just once. J is TRBJ2-7 and V is TRBV2; 8 bases align to TRBD2. Germline CDR1 SNHLY, CDR2 FYNNEI. J was trimmed by 2 bases and V by 7 bases; bases with no gene match: 10. The CDR3 is 15 residues long. The CDR3 here is CASNQQAGDPYEQYF. DNA of the CDR3: TGTGCCAGCAATCAGCAAGCGGGAGACCCCTACGAGCAGTACTTC.

The chain's CDR3 is CASSIGGGYTEAFF. Here the CDR3 DNA reads TGTGCCAGTAGTATAGGTGGCGGCTACACTGAAGCTTTCTTT. V is TRBV19 and J is TRBJ1-1; D call uncertain. The CDR3 contains 14 residues. Germline CDR1 and CDR2: LNHDA and SQIVND (reference sequence). V was pared by 1 base and J by 3 bases, with 9 bases between.

CDR3 nucleotide sequence: TGTGCCAGCGGCAGGGGGACCGTAGCCCGAGAGACCCAGTACTTC. Translation: CASGRGTVARETQYF. V and J are TRBV28 and TRBJ2-5; TRBD1 aligns across 7 bases. The V gene's germline CDR1 is MDHEN and CDR2 SYDVKM. Trimming took 8 bases from V and 4 from J; bases not matched to a gene: 13. The CDR3 totals 15 residues. The variable domain in full, with the rest retrieved from reference TRBV28 and TRBJ2-5, is DVKVTQSSRYLVKRTGEKVFLECVQDMDHENMFWYRQDPGLGLRLIYFSYDVKMKEKGDIPEGYSVSREKKERFSLILESASTNQTSMYLCASGRGTVARETQYFGPGTRLLVL.

The V and J genes are TRBV29-1 and TRBJ1-2; D is uncertain. Trimming took 6 bases from V and 7 from J, leaving 27 bases between them. CDR3 length: 16 residues. Germline V gene data show CDR1 as SQVTM and CDR2 as ANQGSEA. CDR3 sequence: CSVHHEPGRGARGYTF. CDR3 DNA sequence: TGCAGCGTGCACCACGAACCTGGCCGGGGTGCACGTGGCTACACCTTC.

This chain uses TRBV10-3 with TRBJ1-3; 7 bases align to TRBD1. The CDR3 contains 16 residues. V dropped 6 bases and J dropped 0; count of bases not matched to a gene: 8. Germline V gene sequence: CDR1 ENHRY, CDR2 SYGVKD. The CDR3 protein is CAISIDRVPSGNTIYF. CDR3 bases: TGTGCCATCAGCATAGACAGGGTCCCCTCTGGAAACACCATATATTTT.

The genes are TRBV19 and TRBJ2-7; D is perhaps TRBD2 (5 bases). Germline CDR1 reads LNHDA; CDR2 reads SQIVND (reference sequence). V lost 9 bases, J lost 0 bases, and 12 bases lay in between. CDR3 length equals 13 residues. The CDR3 region is CASRTPGSYEQYF. CDR3 sequence (DNA): TGTGCCAGCCGGACTCCCGGCTCCTACGAGCAGTACTTC.

The chain combines TRBV9 with TRBJ2-2, with D perhaps TRBD2 (5 bases). Germline CDR1 is SGDLS and CDR2 is YYNGEE. This CDR3 comprises 14 residues. V was shortened by 3 bases and J by 4 bases, with 10 bases between the two germline ends. CDR3 protein: CASSEEAGTGELFF. CDR3 nucleotide sequence: TGTGCCAGCAGCGAGGAGGCAGGCACCGGGGAGCTGTTTTTT.